This T cell receptor beta chain comes out of a study of OX40 agonist ivuxolimab in advanced cancers. The table came from immunoSEQ multiplex PCR; TCRdb's copy has only in-frame clones and leaves some out. The sample shows around 100,000 clones, around 90% of them seen only once. Per the germline V gene, CDR1 is MGHRA and CDR2 is YSYEKL. The CDR3 has 16 residues. The V end lost 0 bases, the J end lost 0 bases, and 10 bases lay between the germline ends. Autoimmune disease history or systemic immunosuppression barred patients. This chain links TRBV4-1 with TRBJ2-3; D call uncertain. The TCR comes from an adult with an advanced solid tumor such as melanoma, head and neck, liver or kidney cancer. Sequenced material: CD4+ or CD8+ T cells sorted from blood, taken in a trial of the OX40 agonist ivuxolimab. CDR3 protein: CASSQDVASSTDTQYF. For the CDR3, the DNA is TGCGCCAGCAGCCAAGACGTAGCTTCTAGCACAGATACGCAGTATTTT.